One sample yielded the 21 T cell receptor beta chains listed below, sequenced in a study of T cells in Graves' hyperthyroidism and ophthalmopathy. RNA transcripts provided the source from which TCR beta CDR3 regions were amplified. With the HTBI primer set, the TCR CDR3 went through a first round of RT-PCR. TCRdb fed the multiplex PCR reads into MiXCR, producing one record per CDR3 protein. The sample shows around 540,000 distinct CDR3 sequences, 35% to 55% of them seen only once. The sample taken for sequencing was peripheral blood or thyroid tissue (not recorded which). All receptors come from a woman younger than 35 with Graves' hyperthyroidism.

The gene calls are TRBV5-1 and TRBJ2-7; TRBD1 agrees at 11 bases. The CDR3 sequence is 15 residues long. Germline loops: CDR1 SGHRS, CDR2 YFSETQ. J was trimmed by 3 bases and V by 4 bases; bases with no gene match: 6. The CDR3 sequence is CASSLGQGAYYEQYF. The DNA for the CDR3 is TGCGCCAGCAGCCTAGGACAGGGGGCCTACTACGAGCAGTACTTC. Looking up the rest from reference TRBV5-1 and TRBJ2-7 gives the full variable domain: KAGVTQTPRYLIKTRGQQVTLSCSPISGHRSVSWYQQTPGQGLQFLFEYFSETQRNKGNFPGRFSGRQFSNSRSEMNVSTLELGDSALYLCASSLGQGAYYEQYFGPGTRLTVT.

With regard to this clonotype: One end of the junction varies from germline; a read error may be responsible. The rearrangement links TRBV7-3 to TRBJ2-5; D is unresolved. This CDR3 has 14 amino acids. Germline values: CDR1 SGHTA, CDR2 FQGTGA. CDR3 sequence reads: CASSPRTSQGTQYF. In DNA, the CDR3 is TGCGCCAGCAGCCCCAGGACGTCCCAAGGGACCCAGTACTTC.

The chain employs TRBV9 and TRBJ2-3; D gene ambiguous. The CDR3 has 13 residues. Trimming left V 0 bases short and J 5 bases short, with 7 bases between. Germline assignment: CDR1 SGDLS and CDR2 YYNGEE. The CDR3 reads CASSVANVDTQYF. DNA for the CDR3: TGTGCCAGCAGCGTAGCTAACGTAGATACGCAGTATTTT.

This clonotype was recorded many times. This chain connects TRBV7-2 to TRBJ1-5; D not resolved. The V end was cut by 6 bases, the J end by 5 bases, with 8 bases between. This CDR3 contains 12 residues. Germline CDR1 is SGHTA and CDR2 is FQGNSA. CDR3 coding DNA: TGTGCCAGCAGTATGGATTATCAGCCCCAGCATTTT. Protein: CASSMDYQPQHF.

The sample holds one count of this clonotype. Relative to the germline gene, one junction end is altered; a read error may explain this. The chain has TRBV24-1 and TRBJ1-4, with D maybe TRBD1 (5 bases). The germline CDR1 and CDR2 sequences are KGHDR and SFDVKD. The CDR3 sequence is 15 residues long. In DNA form, the CDR3 reads TGTGCCAGCAGTTCCGTCAGGGCCTCTAATGAAAAACTGTTTTTT. Translating it yields CASSSVRASNEKLFF.

This clonotype appeared a few times. A much more abundant neighbour one base away suggests this may be a read error. V and J are TRBV20-1 and TRBJ2-5; D may be TRBD1 (5 bases). V was pared by 2 bases and J by 5 bases, with 15 bases between. The CDR3 length is 14 residues. The germline V gene encodes CDR1 DFQATT and CDR2 SNEGSKA (reference sequence). CDR3 in DNA: TGCAGTGCTAGATCCGGGCAGGGCTTGGAGACCCAGTACTTC. It specifies CSARSGQGLETQYF.

The table lists this clonotype with many counts. The rearrangement joins TRBV7-9 to TRBJ1-2; 7 nucleotides match TRBD1. Looked up from germline, CDR1 is SEHNR and CDR2 is FQNEAQ (reference sequence). The CDR3 is made up of 14 amino acids. Trimming removed 5 bases from V and 4 bases from J; junction bases left unmatched: 7. The CDR3 DNA reads as TGTGCCAGCAGCCATTCCGACAGGGCCTATGGCTACACCTTC. It yields the protein CASSHSDRAYGYTF. Looking up the rest from reference TRBV7-9 and TRBJ1-2 gives the full variable domain: DTGVSQNPRHKITKRGQNVTFRCDPISEHNRLYWYRQTLGQGPEFLTYFQNEAQLEKSRLLSDRFSAERPKGSFSTLEIQRTEQGDSAMYLCASSHSDRAYGYTFGSGTRLTVV.

As DNA, the CDR3 is TGTGCCAGTAACAGGGGTTATAGTCTGACTGAAGCTTTCTTT. Its protein is CASNRGYSLTEAFF. This rearrangement joins TRBV7-2 to TRBJ1-1; 7 positions match TRBD1. The CDR3 consists of 14 residues. V trimming: 9 bases; J trimming: 5 bases; junction bases outside the gene matches: 12. From germline, CDR1 is SGHTA and CDR2 FQGNSA.

This clonotype was seen more than once but under ten times. The gene calls are TRBV5-1 and TRBJ1-5; possibly TRBD1 for D (6 bases). The germline CDR1 and CDR2 sequences are SGHRS and YFSETQ. V gave up 6 bases and J gave up 0 bases, with 19 bases separating them. CDR3 length: 17 residues. The CDR3 DNA follows: TGCGCCAGCACGCCGGAGGGGGAAGGAGATAGCAATCAGCCCCAGCATTTT. Protein product: CASTPEGEGDSNQPQHF.

A few counts support this clonotype. This chain links TRBV5-1 with TRBJ2-7, with D possibly matching TRBD1 (6 bases). The germline V gene has CDR1 SGHRS and CDR2 YFSETQ. V shed 1 base and J shed 4 bases, with 18 bases lying between them. There are 16 residues in the CDR3. The CDR3 loop is CASSLTYRAPSYEQYF. CDR3 DNA: TGCGCCAGCAGCTTGACGTACAGGGCTCCTTCGTACGAGCAGTACTTC.

The chain employs TRBV25-1 and TRBJ2-5; TRBD2 matches 8 bases. J gave up 4 bases and V 6 bases, and 16 bases lay outside the gene matches. The CDR3 totals 17 residues. CDR1 MGHDK and CDR2 SYGVNS come from the germline V gene. This CDR3 reads CASRRVRSSGRAETQYF. CDR3 nucleotide sequence: TGTGCCAGCAGGCGCGTCCGTTCTAGCGGGCGCGCAGAGACCCAGTACTTC.

The genes are TRBV7-2 and TRBJ1-1; D gene uncertain. This CDR3 comprises 16 residues. V lost 3 bases and J 5 bases, leaving 19 bases between the germline ends. The germline gives CDR1 SGHTA, CDR2 FQGNSA. The CDR3, as DNA: TGTGCCAGCAGCTTGGCCATGGAGGCAGAATGGACTGAAGCTTTCTTT. Translated: CASSLAMEAEWTEAFF.

A remark on this clonotype: Just one base apart from a much larger clone, this may be a read error. J is TRBJ2-7 and V is TRBV7-9; D assignment may be TRBD1 or TRBD2 (6 bases each). The CDR3 extends over 15 amino acids. In germline, CDR1 is SEHNR, CDR2 FQNEAQ (reference sequence). V was clipped by 4 bases and J by 5 bases, with 18 bases between them. This CDR3 reads CASSSGAARGNEQYF. In DNA form, the CDR3 reads TGTGCCAGCAGCTCGGGGGCGGCCCGGGGGAACGAGCAGTACTTC.

Concerning this clonotype: A much larger clone is a single base away; this may be a read error. The chain links TRBV29-1 to TRBJ1-2, with D perhaps matching TRBD1 (6 bases). Germline CDR1 reads SQVTM; CDR2 reads ANQGSEA. The CDR3 consists of 14 residues. The CDR3 nucleotides read TGCAGCGTTGACGAAACCAGGGGACGGGAAGGCTCCACCTTC. Translated: CSVDETRGREGSTF.

This clonotype was seen repeatedly, ten times or more. This chain joins TRBV20-1 and TRBJ2-7; D not resolved. Germline V lookup: CDR1 DFQATT, CDR2 SNEGSKA (reference sequence). The CDR3 has 11 amino acids. Trimming left V 5 bases short and J 6 bases short, with 11 bases between. Written as DNA, the CDR3 is TGCAGTGCTTCCCTATTCGCCGAGCAGTACTTC. Protein sequence: CSASLFAEQYF.

The chain recombines TRBV25-1 with TRBJ1-4, with a tentative D call TRBD1 (6 bases). In germline, CDR1 is MGHDK, CDR2 SYGVNS. V lost 4 bases to trimming and J lost 8 bases, with 17 bases between them. CDR3 size: 15 residues. The CDR3 DNA is TGTGCCAGCAGTGCCTATGCGGGGGGCCGGGAAAAACTGTTTTTT. Its protein is CASSAYAGGREKLFF.

Points on this clonotype: Since a much larger clone is just one base distant, this may be a read error. The rearrangement uses TRBV7-2 and TRBJ1-6; 7 bases are a match to TRBD1. V trimming: 5 bases; J trimming: 7 bases; junction bases outside the gene matches: 8. Germline V gene lookup returns CDR1 SGHTA and CDR2 FQGNSA. The CDR3 covers 15 residues. The CDR3 DNA reads TGTGCCAGCAGCCGTACCGGGACAGAGAATTCACCCCTCCACTTT. It encodes CASSRTGTENSPLHF.

As to this clonotype: Given a much more abundant clone one base away, this may be a read error. The chain links TRBV29-1 to TRBJ1-1; D not certain. CDR3 length: 13 amino acids. V lost 6 bases and J 1 base, leaving 12 bases between the germline ends. CDR1 and CDR2 (germline): SQVTM, ANQGSEA. In DNA form, the CDR3 reads TGCAGCGTCCCCGCCCGGGGGAACACTGAAGCTTTCTTT. Translating gives CSVPARGNTEAFF. Full variable domain (remainder filled in from reference TRBV29-1 and TRBJ1-1): SAVISQKPSRDICQRGTSLTIQCQVDSQVTMMFWYRQQPGQSLTLIATANQGSEATYESGFVIDKFPISRPNLTFSTLTVSNMSPEDSSIYLCSVPARGNTEAFFGQGTRLTVV.

This chain connects TRBV25-1 to TRBJ1-4, with D hard to call. Deletions cut 6 bases from V and 3 bases from J, with 14 bases between. CDR3 size: 15 residues. In germline, CDR1 is MGHDK, CDR2 SYGVNS. The CDR3 coding sequence is TGTGCCAGCAGCTCCCCAGATCGGGCTAATGAAAAACTGTTTTTT. Encoded protein: CASSSPDRANEKLFF. Variable domain in full (rest from reference TRBV25-1 and TRBJ1-4): EADIYQTPRYLVIGTGKKITLECSQTMGHDKMYWYQQDPGMELHLIHYSYGVNSTEKGDLSSESTVSRIRTEHFPLTLESARPSHTSQYLCASSSPDRANEKLFFGSGTQLSVL.

This chain links TRBV24-1 with TRBJ2-6; 7 bases map to TRBD1. J was trimmed by 0 bases and V by 7 bases; bases with no gene match: 2. This CDR3 has 15 residues. CDR1 is KGHDR and CDR2 is SFDVKD in the germline V gene. Here the CDR3 DNA reads TGTGCCACCAGGACAGGGCTCTCTGGGGCCAACGTCCTGACTTTC. Encoded protein: CATRTGLSGANVLTF.

This clonotype was seen many times. This chain connects TRBV15 to TRBJ1-1; D is possibly TRBD1 (5 bases). Between the trimmed V and J ends, which lost 10 bases and 4 bases, there was a span of 16 bases. Germline V gene data show CDR1 as LNHNV and CDR2 as YYDKDF (reference sequence). The CDR3 spans 13 residues. The CDR3 nucleotides are TGTGCCATCAGGCAGGGACTAGGCACTGAAGCTTTCTTT. Residues: CAIRQGLGTEAFF.